The rows below give T cell receptor beta chains drawn from one sample of a study of blood T cell repertoires in COVID-19. Some clones are missing from TCRdb's copy, which holds only in-frame ones; the method was immunoSEQ multiplex PCR. There are approximately 190,000 clones in the sample; almost 85% occur only once, and 5.1% lies in the top ten. Sequencing was done on a sample of peripheral blood. The origin of the receptors is an older woman with active or convalescent COVID-19. Both conserved end residues are part of each CDR3. D genes are given only for firm matches. A clone size is listed for some rows: how often the clone was seen (once, few, many), or a class if it is expanded.

D gene,clone size,CDR3 length,J gene,V gene,CDR3 protein,CDR3 DNA
.,.,14,TRBJ1-6,TRBV6-5,CASSQGRYNSPLHF,TGTGCCAGCAGCCAGGGAAGGTATAATTCACCCCTCCACTTT
TRBD1,once,15,TRBJ2-7,TRBV18,CASSPKGTGAYEQYF,TGTGCCAGCTCACCAAAGGGGACAGGGGCCTACGAGCAGTACTTC
TRBD2,.,16,TRBJ2-7,TRBV5-4,CASRAGLAGDSYEQYF,TGTGCCAGTAGGGCGGGGCTAGCGGGGGACTCCTACGAGCAGTACTTC
.,.,16,TRBJ2-6,TRBV27,CASKESGFPGANVLTF,TGTGCCAGCAAAGAAAGCGGATTCCCTGGGGCCAACGTCCTGACTTTC
TRBD1,.,13,TRBJ1-1,TRBV5-1,CASSVTGGTEAFF,TGCGCCAGCAGCGTTACAGGGGGCACTGAAGCTTTCTTT
TRBD2,.,16,TRBJ2-1,TRBV5-1,CASSLNSAGGQGEQFF,TGCGCCAGCAGCTTGAATTCGGCGGGAGGGCAAGGTGAGCAGTTCTTC
TRBD1,.,15,TRBJ2-2,TRBV5-1,CASSPGQGTTGELFF,TGCGCCAGCAGCCCGGGACAGGGGACCACCGGGGAGCTGTTTTTT
.,.,14,TRBJ2-1,TRBV9,CASSVASPNNEQFF,TGTGCCAGCAGCGTAGCAAGCCCTAACAATGAGCAGTTCTTC
TRBD2,.,15,TRBJ2-3,TRBV4-1,CASSPSGVSTDTQYF,TGCGCCAGCAGCCCTAGCGGGGTAAGCACAGATACGCAGTATTTT
.,.,13,TRBJ2-2,TRBV11-3,CASSTPGHGELFF,TGTGCCAGCAGCACCCCGGGACACGGGGAGCTGTTTTTT
.,many,14,TRBJ1-6,TRBV6-5,CASSYATGNSPLHF,TGTGCCAGCAGTTACGCCACAGGGAATTCACCCCTCCACTTT
.,.,14,TRBJ2-7,TRBV5-6,CASSLGLTHYEQYF,TGTGCCAGCAGCTTGGGTCTAACCCACTACGAGCAGTACTTC
.,.,14,TRBJ2-1,TRBV9,CASSGRGREDEQFF,TGTGCCAGCAGTGGTCGAGGGAGAGAAGATGAGCAGTTCTTC
.,.,14,TRBJ1-5,TRBV6-6,CASSAPERNQPQHF,TGTGCCAGCAGCGCTCCGGAGAGAAATCAGCCCCAGCATTTT
.,.,12,TRBJ2-7,TRBV28,CASSSGSYEQYF,TGTGCCAGCAGTTCAGGGTCGTACGAGCAGTACTTC
.,.,13,TRBJ2-7,TRBV28,CASSLGTFYEQYF,TGTGCCAGCAGTCTCGGGACTTTCTACGAGCAGTACTTC
.,.,14,TRBJ2-1,TRBV5-1,CASSLVGQYNEQFF,TGCGCCAGCAGCTTGGTCGGACAGTACAATGAGCAGTTCTTC
TRBD1,.,15,TRBJ2-3,TRBV19,CASWDRGLVTDTQYF,TGTGCCAGTTGGGACAGGGGGCTAGTAACAGATACGCAGTATTTT
.,once,14,TRBJ1-6,TRBV5-1,CASSLRGYDSPLHF,TGCGCCAGCAGCCTTAGGGGGTATGATTCACCCCTCCACTTT
.,.,15,TRBJ2-1,TRBV6-5,CASANRLSGYNEQFF,TGTGCCAGCGCGAACCGACTTAGCGGCTACAATGAGCAGTTCTTC
.,.,14,TRBJ2-3,TRBV9,CASRPGGDTDTQYF,TGTGCCAGCAGACCCGGAGGGGACACAGATACGCAGTATTTT
.,.,16,TRBJ1-1,TRBV15,CATSRDYAAGNTEAFF,TGTGCCACCAGCAGAGATTACGCAGCAGGAAACACTGAAGCTTTCTTT
TRBD2,.,19,TRBJ2-5,TRBV5-1,CASHELREGPAGGQETQYF,TGCGCCAGCCATGAATTGCGGGAGGGCCCAGCGGGTGGGCAAGAGACCCAGTACTTC
.,.,22,TRBJ1-2,TRBV5-1,CASSLYQPFPLKGPKYNYGYTF,TGCGCCAGCAGCTTGTATCAACCTTTTCCCCTTAAGGGGCCGAAGTATAACTATGGCTACACCTTC
.,.,17,TRBJ2-3,TRBV5-1,CASSLVGGGLLGDTQYF,TGCGCCAGCAGCTTGGTGGGAGGCGGACTATTAGGGGATACGCAGTATTTT
.,.,13,TRBJ1-1,TRBV18,CASSPFRDTEAFF,TGTGCCAGCTCACCATTCAGGGACACTGAAGCTTTCTTT
TRBD1,.,15,TRBJ1-1,TRBV5-6,CASSLGQGAFWEAFF,TGTGCCAGCAGCTTGGGACAGGGGGCTTTTTGGGAAGCTTTCTTT
.,.,16,TRBJ2-5,TRBV3-1/TRBV3-2,CASRPTRLAIQETQYF,TGTGCCAGCAGACCGACACGGCTAGCCATCCAAGAGACCCAGTACTTC
TRBD2,.,16,TRBJ2-3,TRBV7-9,CASSEWTSGSKDTQYF,TGTGCCAGCAGCGAATGGACTAGCGGGAGTAAAGATACGCAGTATTTT
TRBD2,.,14,TRBJ2-3,TRBV6-1,CASSDSGGTDTQYF,TGTGCCAGCAGTGATTCGGGAGGTACAGATACGCAGTATTTT
TRBD2,.,18,TRBJ2-1,TRBV7-9,CASSSPDLAGDSYNEQFF,TGTGCCAGCAGCTCACCGGATCTAGCGGGAGATTCATACAATGAGCAGTTCTTC
TRBD2,.,21,TRBJ2-5,TRBV5-1,CASSSRGFVPGLADIQETQYF,TGCGCCAGCAGCTCGAGGGGTTTCGTACCCGGACTAGCGGATATTCAAGAGACCCAGTACTTC
.,.,14,TRBJ1-2,TRBV27,CASAFQGSHYGYTF,TGTGCCAGCGCTTTTCAGGGGTCTCACTATGGCTACACCTTC
TRBD2,.,16,TRBJ2-1,TRBV7-2,CASSLVGLAPNNEQFF,TGTGCCAGCAGCTTAGTCGGACTAGCGCCCAACAATGAGCAGTTCTTC
.,.,17,TRBJ2-2,TRBV10-1,CASSPSRTVKNTGELFF,TGCGCCAGCAGCCCATCACGGACAGTCAAAAACACCGGGGAGCTGTTTTTT